The 10 T cell receptor beta chains below were found in one sample sequenced in a study of PD-1 blockade in classical Hodgkin lymphoma. Clones were read by immunoSEQ multiplex PCR, and TCRdb kept only the in-frame ones, dropping some. The data hold about 9,700 clones, with roughly four fifths observed a single time. As for time point: cycle 4 day 1 (C4D1), after 6 weeks of nivolumab. Relapses following autologous stem cell transplantation were seen in all patients, with brentuximab vedotin exposure varying. Starting with thawed PBMCs, CD4+ T cells were purified by magnetic negative selection. Material: CD4+ T cells from blood, obtained before the fourth cycle of nivolumab. Receptor source: a human donor with classical Hodgkin lymphoma.

The chain links TRBV27 to TRBJ2-7; a possible D gene is TRBD2 (6 bases). CDR1 and CDR2 from the germline V gene are MNHEY and SMNVEV (reference sequence). Trimming removed 4 bases from V and 3 bases from J, with 16 bases in between. The CDR3 loop spans 15 amino acids. The CDR3 DNA follows: TGTGCCAGCAGTTGGAAGGGACTGGGGAGCTACGAGCAGTACTTC. Its protein is CASSWKGLGSYEQYF.

The chain combines TRBV4-2 with TRBJ1-6, with 11 bases that match TRBD1. CDR1 is LGHNA, CDR2 YNFKEQ, per germline. The CDR3 totals 16 residues. Losses at the gene ends were 7 bases for V and 5 bases for J; bases not matched to a gene: 7. CDR3 in DNA: TGTGCCAGCACCCCTGGACAGGGGGCAAATAATTCACCCCTCCACTTT. It is translated as CASTPGQGANNSPLHF.

The chain uses TRBV29-1 and TRBJ2-7; 11 positions agree with TRBD2. Unmatched junction bases numbered 13, after V lost 7 bases and J lost 2 bases. CDR1 and CDR2 (germline): SQVTM, ANQGSEA. This CDR3 spans 16 amino acids. CDR3 nucleotides: TGCAGCGCCCCACCATCTAGCGGGGGGCTGACCTACGAGCAGTACTTC. It codes for CSAPPSSGGLTYEQYF.

The chain is built from TRBV18 and TRBJ1-3; D is undetermined. This CDR3 has 14 amino acids. V gave up 3 bases and J gave up 7 bases, with 13 bases separating them. The V gene's germline CDR1 is KGHSH and CDR2 LQKENI. CDR3 DNA: TGTGCCAGCTCACCCGGTCCGGCCGCTAACACCATATATTTT. It is translated as CASSPGPAANTIYF.

The chain has TRBV5-6 and TRBJ2-5, with 12 bases lining up with TRBD1. CDR1 SGHDT and CDR2 YYEEEE come from the germline V gene. This CDR3 is built from 15 residues. The V and J ends lost 4 bases and 4 bases, in that order; junction bases with no gene match: 5. CDR3 sequence reads: CASSSRDRGPETQYF. As DNA, the CDR3 is TGTGCCAGCAGCAGCCGGGACAGGGGGCCAGAGACCCAGTACTTC.

This clone occurred a few times. The chain links TRBV10-2 to TRBJ1-4; D not certain. Germline CDR1 WSHSY, CDR2 SAAADI. Deletions cut 3 bases from V and 1 base from J, with 9 bases between. There are 15 residues in the CDR3. CDR3 DNA: TGCGCCAGCAGTGACACACAGAAAACTAATGAAAAACTGTTTTTT. Translating gives CASSDTQKTNEKLFF.

V and J are TRBV29-1 and TRBJ2-7; D not resolved. Looked up from germline, CDR1 is SQVTM and CDR2 is ANQGSEA. Trimming pared 4 bases from V and 4 bases from J, leaving 20 bases between. The CDR3 sequence is 15 residues long. The CDR3 reads CSVVSGRFPKYEQYV. The CDR3 DNA sequence: TGCAGCGTTGTGTCAGGTCGATTTCCTAAATACGAGCAGTACGTC.

This clone was seen a handful of times. The gene calls are TRBV7-8 and TRBJ1-1; no reliable D call. V lost 1 base to trimming and J lost 0 bases, with 9 bases between them. The length of the CDR3 is 15 residues. Germline loops: CDR1 SGHVS, CDR2 FQNEAQ. CDR3 nucleotides: TGTGCCAGCAGCTTAGAAAACCTCATGAACACTGAAGCTTTCTTT. Encoded protein: CASSLENLMNTEAFF.

The CDR3 loop is CASSELGLRTEAFF. CDR3 bases: TGTGCCAGCAGTGAACTGGGGTTGAGAACTGAAGCTTTCTTT. The chain recombines TRBV6-1 with TRBJ1-1; D unclear. This CDR3 region has 14 residues. Germline values: CDR1 MNHNS, CDR2 SASEGT. The germline V and J ends were trimmed by 2 bases and 5 bases, with 12 bases remaining between them.

The chain links TRBV25-1 to TRBJ1-1, with D possibly TRBD1 on 6 matching bases. The CDR3 length is 14 residues. Germline V gene lookup returns CDR1 MGHDK and CDR2 SYGVNS. Trimming took off 7 bases at V and 7 bases at J, with 19 bases between the two ends. The CDR3: CASKRRGAVNEAFF. In DNA, the CDR3 is TGTGCCAGCAAACGGCGGGGGGCGGTGAATGAAGCTTTCTTT. The full variable domain, rest sourced from reference TRBV25-1 and TRBJ1-1, is EADIYQTPRYLVIGTGKKITLECSQTMGHDKMYWYQQDPGMELHLIHYSYGVNSTEKGDLSSESTVSRIRTEHFPLTLESARPSHTSQYLCASKRRGAVNEAFFGQGTRLTVV.